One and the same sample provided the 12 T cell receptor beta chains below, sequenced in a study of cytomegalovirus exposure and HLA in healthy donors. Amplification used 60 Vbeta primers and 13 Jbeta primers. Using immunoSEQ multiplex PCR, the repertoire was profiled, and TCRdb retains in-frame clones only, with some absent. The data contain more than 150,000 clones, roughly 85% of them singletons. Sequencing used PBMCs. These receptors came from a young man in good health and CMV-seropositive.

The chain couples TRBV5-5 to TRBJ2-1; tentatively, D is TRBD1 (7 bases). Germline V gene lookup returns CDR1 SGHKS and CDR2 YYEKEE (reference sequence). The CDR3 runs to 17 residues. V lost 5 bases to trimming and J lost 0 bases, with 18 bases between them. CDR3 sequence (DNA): TGTGCCAGCAGTCTGATGGGGGGACAGAGCTCCTACAATGAGCAGTTCTTC. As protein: CASSLMGGQSSYNEQFF.

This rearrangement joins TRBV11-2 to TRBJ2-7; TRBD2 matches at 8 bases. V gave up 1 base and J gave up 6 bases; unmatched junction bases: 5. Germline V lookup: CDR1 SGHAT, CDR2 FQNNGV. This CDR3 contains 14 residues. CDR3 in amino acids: CASSLAGGATEQYF. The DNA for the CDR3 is TGTGCCAGCAGCTTAGCGGGGGGGGCAACCGAGCAGTACTTC.

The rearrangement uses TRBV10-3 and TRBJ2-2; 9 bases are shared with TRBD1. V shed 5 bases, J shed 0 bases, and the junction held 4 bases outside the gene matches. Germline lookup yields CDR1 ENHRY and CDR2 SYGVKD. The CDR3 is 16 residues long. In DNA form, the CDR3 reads TGTGCCATCAGTACAGGGGGCCCAACGAACACCGGGGAGCTGTTTTTT. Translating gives CAISTGGPTNTGELFF.

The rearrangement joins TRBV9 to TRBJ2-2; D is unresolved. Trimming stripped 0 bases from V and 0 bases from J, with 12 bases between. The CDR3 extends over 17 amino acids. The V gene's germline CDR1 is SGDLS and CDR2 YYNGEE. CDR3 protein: CASSVVSALANTGELFF. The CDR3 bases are TGTGCCAGCAGCGTAGTGTCCGCACTCGCGAACACCGGGGAGCTGTTTTTT.

CDR3 sequence reads: CASSGGQAGWTQYF. The CDR3 DNA sequence: TGTGCCAGCAGTGGCGGACAGGCCGGTTGGACCCAGTACTTC. This chain connects TRBV6-1 to TRBJ2-5; 7 bases fit TRBD1. The CDR3 sequence is 14 residues long. The J segment lost 7 bases and the V segment lost 4 bases, leaving 9 bases of the junction unmatched. Germline CDR1 MNHNS, CDR2 SASEGT.

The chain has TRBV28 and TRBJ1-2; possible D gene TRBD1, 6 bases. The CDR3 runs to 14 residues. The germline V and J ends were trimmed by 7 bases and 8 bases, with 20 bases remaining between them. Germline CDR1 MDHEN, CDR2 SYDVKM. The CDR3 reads CASINTGTRKGYTF. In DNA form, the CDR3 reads TGTGCCAGCATAAACACCGGGACACGAAAGGGCTACACCTTC.

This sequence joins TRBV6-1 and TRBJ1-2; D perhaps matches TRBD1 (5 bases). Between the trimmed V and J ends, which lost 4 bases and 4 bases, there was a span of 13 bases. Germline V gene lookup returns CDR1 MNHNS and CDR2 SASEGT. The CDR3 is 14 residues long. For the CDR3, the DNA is TGTGCCAGCAGTGGCGGGACGGATTTCTATGGCTACACCTTC. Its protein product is CASSGGTDFYGYTF.

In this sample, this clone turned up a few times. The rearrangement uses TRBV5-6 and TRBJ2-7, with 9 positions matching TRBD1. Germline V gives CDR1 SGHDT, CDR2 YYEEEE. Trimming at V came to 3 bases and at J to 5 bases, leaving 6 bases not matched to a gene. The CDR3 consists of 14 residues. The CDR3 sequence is CASSSGTGFHEQYF. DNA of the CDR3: TGTGCCAGCAGCTCCGGGACAGGGTTCCACGAGCAGTACTTC. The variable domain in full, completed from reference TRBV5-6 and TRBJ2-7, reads DAGVTQSPTHLIKTRGQQVTLRCSPKSGHDTVSWYQQALGQGPQFIFQYYEEEERQRGNFPDRFSGHQFPNYSSELNVNALLLGDSALYLCASSSGTGFHEQYFGPGTRLTVT.

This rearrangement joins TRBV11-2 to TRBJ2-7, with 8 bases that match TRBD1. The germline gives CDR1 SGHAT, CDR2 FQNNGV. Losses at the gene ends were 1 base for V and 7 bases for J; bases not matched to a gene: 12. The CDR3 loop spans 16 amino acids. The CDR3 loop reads CASSLGGQGRFREQYF. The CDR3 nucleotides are TGTGCCAGCAGCTTAGGTGGACAGGGAAGGTTTCGGGAGCAGTACTTC.

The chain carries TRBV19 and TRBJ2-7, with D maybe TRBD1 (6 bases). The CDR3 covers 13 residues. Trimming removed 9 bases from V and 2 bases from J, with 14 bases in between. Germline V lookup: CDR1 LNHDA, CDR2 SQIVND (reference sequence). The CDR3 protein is CASATGVTYEQYF. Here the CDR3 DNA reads TGTGCCAGCGCGACAGGTGTGACCTACGAGCAGTACTTC.

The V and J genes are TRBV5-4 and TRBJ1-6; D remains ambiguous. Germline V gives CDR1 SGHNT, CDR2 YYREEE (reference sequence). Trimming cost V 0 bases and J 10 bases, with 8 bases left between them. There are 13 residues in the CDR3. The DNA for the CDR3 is TGTGCCAGCAGCTTGGCGGAGGGATCACCCCTCCACTTT. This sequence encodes CASSLAEGSPLHF.

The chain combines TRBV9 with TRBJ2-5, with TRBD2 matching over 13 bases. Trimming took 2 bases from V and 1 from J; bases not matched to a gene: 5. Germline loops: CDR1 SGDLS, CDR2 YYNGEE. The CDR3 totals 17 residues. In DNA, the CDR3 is TGTGCCAGCAGCGTGGGACTAGCGGGGTTAGGCCAAGAGACCCAGTACTTC. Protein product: CASSVGLAGLGQETQYF.